The sequence of this T cell receptor beta chain was determined in a study of T cell repertoires in cytomegalovirus infection. General study results and limits: HLA-C-restricted CMV clonotypes gave the most frequent clonotype in two of eight donors.

A note on this clonotype: Its specificity is unknown.

TCRdb re-called the reads through MiXCR, storing one row per CDR3 protein. This table has roughly 500,000 distinct CDR3 sequences, 40% to 50% appearing once. V dropped 7 bases and J dropped 4 bases, with 11 bases sitting between them. CDR1 is WSHSY, CDR2 SAAADI, per germline. This CDR3 region has 13 residues. The clonotype comes from a human donor in good health (CMV status not recorded). Some clones in this sample may be carry-over from other donors' samples. The sequencing used cultured PBMCs, collected from culture after CMV antigen stimulation. The chain links TRBV10-2 to TRBJ2-1; D remains unclear. Here the CDR3 reads CASTAGAYNEQFF. In DNA, the CDR3 is TGCGCCAGCACCGCCGGCGCTTACAATGAGCAGTTCTTC.